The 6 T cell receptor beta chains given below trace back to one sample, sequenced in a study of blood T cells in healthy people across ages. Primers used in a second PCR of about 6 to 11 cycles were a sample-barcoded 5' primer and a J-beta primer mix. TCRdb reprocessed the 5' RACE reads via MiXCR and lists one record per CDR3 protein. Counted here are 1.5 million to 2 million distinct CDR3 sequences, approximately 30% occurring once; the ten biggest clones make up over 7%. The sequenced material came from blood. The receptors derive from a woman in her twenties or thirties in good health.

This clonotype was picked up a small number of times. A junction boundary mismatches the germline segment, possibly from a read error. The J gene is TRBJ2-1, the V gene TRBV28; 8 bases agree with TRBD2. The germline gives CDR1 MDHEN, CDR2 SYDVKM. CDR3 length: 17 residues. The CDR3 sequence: CANSSPGGGGTYNEQFF. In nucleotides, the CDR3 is TGTGCCAACAGTTCTCCCGGGGGCGGGGGGACCTACAATGAGCAGTTCTTC.

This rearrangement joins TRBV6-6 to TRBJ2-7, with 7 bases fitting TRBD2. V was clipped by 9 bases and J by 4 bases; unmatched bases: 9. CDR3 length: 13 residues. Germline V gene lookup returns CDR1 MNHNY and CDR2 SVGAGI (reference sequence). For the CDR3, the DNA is TGTGCCAGTTCTGGCGGGGGTCAGTACGAGCAGTACTTC. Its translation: CASSGGGQYEQYF.

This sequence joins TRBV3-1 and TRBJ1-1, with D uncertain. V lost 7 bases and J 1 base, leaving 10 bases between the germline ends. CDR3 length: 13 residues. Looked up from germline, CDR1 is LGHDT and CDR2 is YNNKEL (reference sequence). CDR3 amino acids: CASNYNQNTEAFF. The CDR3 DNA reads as TGTGCCAGCAACTATAACCAGAACACTGAAGCTTTCTTT.

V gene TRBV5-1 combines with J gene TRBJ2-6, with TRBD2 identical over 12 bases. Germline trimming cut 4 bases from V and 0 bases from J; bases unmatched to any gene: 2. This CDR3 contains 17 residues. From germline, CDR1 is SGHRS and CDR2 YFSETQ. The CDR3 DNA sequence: TGCGCCAGCAGCGGACTAGCGGGGTACTCTGGGGCCAACGTCCTGACTTTC. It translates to CASSGLAGYSGANVLTF.

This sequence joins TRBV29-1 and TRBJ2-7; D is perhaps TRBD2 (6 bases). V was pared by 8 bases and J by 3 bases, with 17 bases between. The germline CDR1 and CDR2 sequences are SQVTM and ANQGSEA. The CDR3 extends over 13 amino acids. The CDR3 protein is CSILLGGFYEQYF. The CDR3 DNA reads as TGCAGCATCCTCCTCGGAGGGTTCTACGAGCAGTACTTC.

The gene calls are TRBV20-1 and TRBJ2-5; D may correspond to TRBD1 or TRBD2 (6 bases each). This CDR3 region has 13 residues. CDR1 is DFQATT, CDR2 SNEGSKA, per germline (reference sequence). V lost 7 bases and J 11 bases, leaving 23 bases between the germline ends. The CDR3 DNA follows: TGCAGTGTACGGGGGCCATCTGACAATGAGCAGTACTTC. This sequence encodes CSVRGPSDNEQYF.